The entry below gives a single T cell receptor (beta chain) sequence along with its context. Germline V gene sequence: CDR1 SQVTM, CDR2 ANQGSEA. The length of the CDR3 is 14 residues. V lost 2 bases and J lost 0, with 8 bases in between. Per the study methods: Reference gene primers were amplified, and this amplification served to estimate nucleated cell counts. Assay used: immunoSEQ multiplex PCR; TCRdb lists only in-frame clones, some missing. V, J and clone size were drawn from that table, and D and trimming were deduced from the DNA. The sample includes some 250,000 clones, roughly 85% seen only once; the top ten take 3.1%. The record originates from a study of blood T cell repertoires in COVID-19.

The chain uses TRBV29-1 and TRBJ2-1; D gene unclear. The sequenced material came from peripheral blood. This sequence originates from a woman aged 18-29 years with acute or convalescent COVID-19. The chain's CDR3 is CSVEKDSSYNEQFF. The DNA of the CDR3 is TGCAGCGTTGAAAAAGATAGCTCCTACAATGAGCAGTTCTTC.